This T cell receptor (beta chain) came from a study of shared clonotypes between healthy human individuals. Everyone who donated was a Caucasian adult who lived in Nashville, Tennessee. Some clones are missing from TCRdb's copy, which holds only in-frame ones; the method was immunoSEQ multiplex PCR. The data show 500,000 to 650,000 clones, roughly 79% seen once. J lost 5 bases, V lost 4 bases, and 5 bases had no gene match. CDR1 is KGHSH and CDR2 is LQKENI in the germline V gene. CDR3 length equals 15 residues. The sequence derives from a woman aged 40 to 55 in good health. Some clones in this sample may be carry-over from other donors' samples. Sequences were obtained from PBMCs. This chain uses TRBV18 with TRBJ1-1; TRBD1 matches 12 bases. This CDR3 is CASSQGQGAQTEAFF. The CDR3 DNA follows: TGTGCCAGCTCACAGGGACAGGGGGCGCAAACTGAAGCTTTCTTT.